A single sample is the source of the 27 T cell receptor beta chains below, sequenced in a study of cytomegalovirus exposure and HLA in healthy donors. Researchers ran the PCR with 60 Vbeta and 13 Jbeta primers. Repertoires were generated with immunoSEQ multiplex PCR, while TCRdb's copy carries only in-frame clones and drops some. Of about 120,000 clones in the sample, roughly four fifths were seen once. The material sequenced was PBMCs. Receptor source: a man aged 40-49 years in good health and CMV-seronegative.

The V call is TRBV5-1, the J call TRBJ2-1; a possible D gene is TRBD1 (6 bases). The ends were cut back, 4 bases at V and 1 base at J, with 12 bases in the middle. The CDR3 spans 15 residues. Per the germline V gene, CDR1 is SGHRS and CDR2 is YFSETQ. The CDR3 protein is CASSPEGESYNEQFF. The DNA for the CDR3 is TGCGCCAGCAGCCCTGAGGGGGAGTCCTACAATGAGCAGTTCTTC.

The chain joins TRBV28 to TRBJ1-2; TRBD1 agrees at 9 bases. With 6 bases clipped from V and 3 bases from J, the junction kept 8 bases outside the gene matches. The CDR3 consists of 15 residues. CDR1 and CDR2 (germline): MDHEN, SYDVKM. The DNA for the CDR3 is TGTGCCAGCAGAACCGCCGGGACAGGGTACTATGGCTACACCTTC. Translated, it gives CASRTAGTGYYGYTF.

V and J are TRBV10-3 and TRBJ2-7; 7 nucleotides align to TRBD1. CDR1 is ENHRY, CDR2 SYGVKD, per germline. Trimming removed 11 bases from V and 3 bases from J; junction bases left unmatched: 10. The CDR3 loop spans 13 amino acids. CDR3 in DNA: TGTGCCGTCCAGGGGGATTTGAACTACGAGCAGTACTTC. The encoded protein is CAVQGDLNYEQYF.

The V gene is TRBV9, the J gene TRBJ2-2, with D tentatively TRBD2 (5 bases). The CDR3 covers 15 residues. Germline CDR1 reads SGDLS; CDR2 reads YYNGEE. V was shortened by 4 bases and J by 1 base, with 11 bases between the two germline ends. The CDR3 loop reads CASSQLLENTGELFF. The CDR3 DNA is TGTGCCAGCAGCCAGCTACTAGAGAACACCGGGGAGCTGTTTTTT.

The CDR3 is CASSEARPGELFF. The CDR3 bases are TGTGCCAGCAGTGAGGCACGTCCCGGGGAGCTGTTTTTT. The gene calls are TRBV2 and TRBJ2-2; no clear D. Per the germline V gene, CDR1 is SNHLY and CDR2 is FYNNEI. The CDR3 length is 13 residues. Trimming shortened V by 3 bases and J by 6 bases, and 8 bases separated the two germline ends.

This clone was detected only a few times. The V call is TRBV6-5, the J call TRBJ1-2; D unresolved. Per the germline V gene, CDR1 is MNHEY and CDR2 is SVGAGI. CDR3 size: 15 residues. V lost 0 bases to trimming and J lost 5 bases, with 13 bases between them. The CDR3 region is CASSYSMTRRYGYTF. CDR3 coding DNA: TGTGCCAGCAGTTACTCGATGACACGCCGTTATGGCTACACCTTC.

The chain combines TRBV25-1 with TRBJ2-5; 10 positions agree with TRBD2. The CDR3 runs 14 residues. The V gene end was trimmed by 6 bases and the J gene end by 4 bases; junction bases not matched to a gene: 5. Germline-derived CDR1 and CDR2 are MGHDK and SYGVNS. The CDR3 nucleotides read TGTGCCAGCAGCAGCGGGGGGGAAGTAGAGACCCAGTACTTC. Translation: CASSSGGEVETQYF.

V gene TRBV13 combines with J gene TRBJ2-1; D possibly corresponds to TRBD2 (6 bases). The CDR3 runs to 15 residues. The V end was cut by 7 bases, the J end by 0 bases, with 13 bases between. CDR1 is PRHDT, CDR2 FYEKMQ, per germline (reference sequence). The CDR3 loop is CASTWGVVSYNEQFF. The CDR3 DNA reads TGTGCCAGCACCTGGGGGGTAGTCTCCTACAATGAGCAGTTCTTC. Drawing the rest from reference TRBV13 and TRBJ2-1, the complete variable domain is AAGVIQSPRHLIKEKRETATLKCYPIPRHDTVYWYQQGPGQDPQFLISFYEKMQSDKGSIPDRFSAQQFSDYHSELNMSSLELGDSALYFCASTWGVVSYNEQFFGPGTRLTVL.

V and J are TRBV5-1 and TRBJ2-1; D is perhaps TRBD2 (5 bases). This CDR3 comprises 13 residues. The V gene lost 2 bases and the J gene lost 12 bases, with 15 bases spanning the gap. In germline, CDR1 is SGHRS, CDR2 YFSETQ. The CDR3 here is CASSFREDGGQFF. The CDR3 nucleotides are TGCGCCAGCAGCTTCCGGGAAGACGGTGGGCAGTTCTTC.

V gene TRBV29-1 combines with J gene TRBJ2-5; D gene unclear. TRBJ2-7 matches the DNA end more closely, so the J call is doubtful. CDR1 SQVTM and CDR2 ANQGSEA come from the germline V gene. The length of the CDR3 is 11 residues. This chain's CDR3 is CSVAVTYEQYF. The CDR3 DNA follows: TGCAGCGTCGCGGTTACCTACGAGCAGTACTTC.

The chain employs TRBV27 and TRBJ2-5; 14 positions match TRBD2. Germline CDR1 and CDR2: MNHEY and SMNVEV (reference sequence). The trim removed 5 bases at V and 1 base at J, leaving 6 bases unmatched. The CDR3 runs to 17 residues. The chain's CDR3 is CASSARLAGGPQETQYF. Here the CDR3 DNA reads TGTGCCAGCAGTGCCCGACTAGCGGGAGGGCCCCAAGAGACCCAGTACTTC.

The chain carries TRBV29-1 and TRBJ2-1; 8 bases fit TRBD1. With V trimmed by 7 bases and J by 3 bases, 5 bases remained unmatched. Germline V gene lookup returns CDR1 SQVTM and CDR2 ANQGSEA. The CDR3 consists of 13 residues. For the CDR3, the DNA is TGCAGCGCCGGACAGGGTGTCTACAATGAGCAGTTCTTC. Translated, it gives CSAGQGVYNEQFF.

The chain uses TRBV6-5 and TRBJ1-1; D perhaps matches TRBD1 (6 bases). Germline CDR1 is MNHEY and CDR2 is SVGAGI. V was pared by 2 bases and J by 1 base, with 8 bases between. This CDR3 has 14 amino acids. The CDR3 DNA sequence: TGTGCCAGCAGTTACGACAGGAAGAACACTGAAGCTTTCTTT. Protein sequence: CASSYDRKNTEAFF.

V usage is TRBV28 and J usage is TRBJ1-1; TRBD1 matches 9 bases. The V gene end was trimmed by 6 bases and the J gene end by 7 bases; junction bases not matched to a gene: 12. The germline V gene has CDR1 MDHEN and CDR2 SYDVKM. This CDR3 region has 15 residues. The CDR3 loop is CASRPINRDRVEAFF. For the CDR3, the DNA is TGTGCCAGCAGACCAATAAACCGGGACAGGGTTGAAGCTTTCTTT.

The chain employs TRBV7-9 and TRBJ2-1; 12 positions match TRBD2. Germline CDR1 SEHNR, CDR2 FQNEAQ (reference sequence). V dropped 5 bases and J dropped 8; count of bases not matched to a gene: 7. CDR3 size: 15 residues. The CDR3 DNA sequence: TGTGCCAGCAGCCATCCGACTAGCGGGAGCTATGAGCAGTTCTTC. Protein product: CASSHPTSGSYEQFF.

This chain connects TRBV7-9 to TRBJ1-1; no clear D gene. V was shortened by 2 bases and J by 0 bases, with 4 bases between the two germline ends. Germline CDR1 is SEHNR and CDR2 is FQNEAQ (reference sequence). This CDR3 has 13 residues. Written as DNA, the CDR3 is TGTGCCAGCAGCTTACAGTTGAACACTGAAGCTTTCTTT. Translated: CASSLQLNTEAFF.

V usage is TRBV6-6 and J usage is TRBJ1-5, with no clear D. CDR3 length: 12 residues. Deletions cut 2 bases from V and 7 bases from J, with 6 bases between. Germline V lookup: CDR1 MNHNY, CDR2 SVGAGI (reference sequence). The CDR3 loop reads CASSYISQPQHF. The CDR3 coding sequence is TGTGCCAGCAGTTACATATCCCAGCCCCAGCATTTT.

V usage is TRBV29-1 and J usage is TRBJ1-2; 10 nucleotides match TRBD1. V was clipped by 3 bases and J by 1 base; unmatched bases: 11. Germline V gives CDR1 SQVTM, CDR2 ANQGSEA. The CDR3 extends over 17 amino acids. The CDR3 nucleotides are TGCAGCGTTGAGAAGGAAGTAGGGGACAGGGGTAACTATGGCTACACCTTC. Protein sequence: CSVEKEVGDRGNYGYTF.

V and J are TRBV12-5 and TRBJ2-7; 13 bases agree with TRBD2. Germline V gene sequence: CDR1 LGHNT, CDR2 FRNRAP. The V segment lost 3 bases and the J segment 5 bases; nucleotides outside the gene matches: 7. This CDR3 comprises 16 residues. The CDR3 coding sequence is TGTGCTAGTGGTTTTATGACTAGCGGGGGGACGCACGAGCAGTACTTC. This translates into CASGFMTSGGTHEQYF. Full variable domain (remainder filled in from reference TRBV12-5 and TRBJ2-7): DARVTQTPRHKVTEMGQEVTMRCQPILGHNTVFWYRQTMMQGLELLAYFRNRAPLDDSGMPKDRFSAEMPDATLATLKIQPSEPRDSAVYFCASGFMTSGGTHEQYFGPGTRLTVT.

Turning to this clone: In the same sample, other DNA sequences code for this CDR3. J is TRBJ2-5 and V is TRBV4-3; 7 nucleotides match TRBD2. Trimming cost V 1 base and J 2 bases; bases outside gene matches: 16. This CDR3 is built from 19 residues. The germline V gene has CDR1 LGHNA and CDR2 YSLEER. The CDR3 sequence: CASSQAYYPSGAFQETQYF. The CDR3 coding sequence is TGCGCCAGCAGCCAAGCTTATTACCCCAGCGGGGCTTTTCAAGAGACCCAGTACTTC.

The chain recombines TRBV19 with TRBJ2-1; 7 nucleotides agree with TRBD2. The germline gives CDR1 LNHDA, CDR2 SQIVND (reference sequence). The V gene end was trimmed by 6 bases and the J gene end by 9 bases; junction bases not matched to a gene: 14. The CDR3 contains 15 residues. The CDR3 here is CASSSLAFSAGEQFF. CDR3 bases: TGTGCCAGTAGCTCACTAGCGTTCAGTGCTGGTGAGCAGTTCTTC.

This chain links TRBV2 with TRBJ2-3; TRBD2 matches at 8 bases. CDR1 and CDR2 (germline): SNHLY, FYNNEI. V was clipped by 4 bases and J by 6 bases; unmatched bases: 9. The CDR3 covers 15 residues. The CDR3 loop reads CASSGRLAGWDTQYF. Written as DNA, the CDR3 is TGTGCCAGCAGTGGTAGGCTAGCGGGCTGGGATACGCAGTATTTT.

This chain links TRBV6-6 with TRBJ1-1; no clear D gene. There are 11 residues in the CDR3. Trimming shortened V by 6 bases and J by 10 bases, and 12 bases separated the two germline ends. In germline, CDR1 is MNHNY, CDR2 SVGAGI (reference sequence). The CDR3 here is CASRNYIGAFF. CDR3 in DNA: TGTGCCAGCAGGAACTATATTGGAGCTTTCTTT.

This clone was observed a few times. V and J are TRBV6-5 and TRBJ1-2; D gene uncertain. Germline V gene data show CDR1 as MNHEY and CDR2 as SVGAGI. Trimming pared 4 bases from V and 3 bases from J, leaving 12 bases between. The CDR3 loop spans 14 amino acids. The CDR3 DNA follows: TGTGCCAGCAGTTTGGCGGGTAATGACTATGGCTACACCTTC. This sequence encodes CASSLAGNDYGYTF.

V gene TRBV6-4 combines with J gene TRBJ2-3; maybe TRBD1 (5 bases). The ends were cut back, 2 bases at V and 6 bases at J, with 12 bases in the middle. CDR3 length: 14 residues. The germline V gene encodes CDR1 MRHNA and CDR2 SNTAGT. CDR3 sequence: CASSDMPGLDTQYF. The CDR3 DNA is TGTGCCAGCAGTGACATGCCAGGGTTGGATACGCAGTATTTT.

This clone has just one count. The chain joins TRBV27 to TRBJ1-6; TRBD1 aligns across 7 bases. Germline-derived CDR1 and CDR2 are MNHEY and SMNVEV (reference sequence). The CDR3 is 15 residues long. Trimming at V came to 2 bases and at J to 7 bases, leaving 5 bases not matched to a gene. DNA for the CDR3: TGTGCCAGCAGTTTACGGACAGGCGGAAATTCACCCCTCCACTTT. It codes for CASSLRTGGNSPLHF.

V and J are TRBV27 and TRBJ1-2, with TRBD1 identical over 9 bases. The CDR3 loop spans 16 amino acids. V lost 6 bases to trimming and J lost 0 bases; unmatched junction nucleotides: 8. The germline V gene encodes CDR1 MNHEY and CDR2 SMNVEV (reference sequence). This CDR3 is CASRPTGQGTNYGYTF. Here the CDR3 DNA reads TGTGCCAGCAGACCAACGGGACAGGGCACTAACTATGGCTACACCTTC.